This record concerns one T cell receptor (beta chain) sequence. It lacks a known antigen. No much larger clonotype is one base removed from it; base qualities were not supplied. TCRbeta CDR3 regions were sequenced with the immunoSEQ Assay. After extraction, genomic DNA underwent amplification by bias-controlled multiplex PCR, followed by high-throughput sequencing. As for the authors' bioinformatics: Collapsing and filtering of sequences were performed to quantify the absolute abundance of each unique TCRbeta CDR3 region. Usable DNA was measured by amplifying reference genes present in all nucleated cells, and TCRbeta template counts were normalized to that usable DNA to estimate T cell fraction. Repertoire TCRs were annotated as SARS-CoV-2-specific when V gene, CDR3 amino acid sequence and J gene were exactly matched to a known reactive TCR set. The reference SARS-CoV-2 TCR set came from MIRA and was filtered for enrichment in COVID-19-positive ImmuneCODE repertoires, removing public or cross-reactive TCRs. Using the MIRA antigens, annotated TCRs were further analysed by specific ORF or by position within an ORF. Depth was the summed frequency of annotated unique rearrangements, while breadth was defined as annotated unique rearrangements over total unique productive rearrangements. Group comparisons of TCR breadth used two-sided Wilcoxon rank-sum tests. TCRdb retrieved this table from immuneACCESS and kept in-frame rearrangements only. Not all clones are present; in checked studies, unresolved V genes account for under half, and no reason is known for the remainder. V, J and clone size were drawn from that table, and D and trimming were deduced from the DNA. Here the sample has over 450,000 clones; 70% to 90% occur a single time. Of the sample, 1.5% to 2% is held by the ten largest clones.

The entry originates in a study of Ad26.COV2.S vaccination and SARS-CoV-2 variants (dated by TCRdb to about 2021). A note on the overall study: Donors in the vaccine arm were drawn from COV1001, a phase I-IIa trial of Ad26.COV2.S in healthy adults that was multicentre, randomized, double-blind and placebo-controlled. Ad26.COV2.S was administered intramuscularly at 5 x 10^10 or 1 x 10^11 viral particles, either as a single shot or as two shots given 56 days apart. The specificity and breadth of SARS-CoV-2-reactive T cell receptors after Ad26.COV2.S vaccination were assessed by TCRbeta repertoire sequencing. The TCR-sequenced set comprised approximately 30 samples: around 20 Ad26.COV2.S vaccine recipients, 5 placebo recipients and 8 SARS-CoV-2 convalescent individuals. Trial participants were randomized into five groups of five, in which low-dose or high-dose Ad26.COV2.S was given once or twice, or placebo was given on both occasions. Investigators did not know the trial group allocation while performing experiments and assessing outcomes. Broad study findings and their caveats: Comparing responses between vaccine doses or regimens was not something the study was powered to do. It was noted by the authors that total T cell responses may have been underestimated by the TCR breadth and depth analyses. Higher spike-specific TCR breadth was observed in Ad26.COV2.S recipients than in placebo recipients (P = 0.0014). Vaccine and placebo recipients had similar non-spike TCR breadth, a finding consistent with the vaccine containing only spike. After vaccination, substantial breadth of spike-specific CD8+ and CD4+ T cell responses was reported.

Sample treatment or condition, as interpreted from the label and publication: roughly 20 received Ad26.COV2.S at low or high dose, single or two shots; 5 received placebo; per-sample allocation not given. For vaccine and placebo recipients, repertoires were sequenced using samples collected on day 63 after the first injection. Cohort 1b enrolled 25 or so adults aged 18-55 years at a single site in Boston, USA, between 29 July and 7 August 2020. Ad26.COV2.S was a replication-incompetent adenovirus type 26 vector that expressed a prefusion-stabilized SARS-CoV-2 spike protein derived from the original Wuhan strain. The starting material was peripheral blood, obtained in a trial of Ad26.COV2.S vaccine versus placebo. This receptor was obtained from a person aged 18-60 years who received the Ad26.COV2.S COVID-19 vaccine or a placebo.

The CDR3 protein sequence reads: CASSATRTSNQPQHF. The DNA sequence follows: TGTGCCAGCAGCGCTACCCGGACGAGCAATCAGCCCCAGCATTTT. This sequence uses TRBV6-5 and TRBJ1-5; the D gene assignment is ambiguous. Based on the germline V gene, the CDR1 and CDR2 sequences are MNHEY and SVGAGI. A distance of 13 bases separates the germline ends of V and J, which lose 6 bases and 1 base respectively. The CDR3 goes from the cysteine to the phenylalanine over 15 residues. Of all the DNA, just the CDR3 is kept, 45 bases in frame from base 1.